These 19 T cell receptor beta chains were all obtained from the same sample, sequenced in a study of blood T cell repertoires in COVID-19. Clones were sequenced by immunoSEQ multiplex PCR, and TCRdb holds only the in-frame ones, with some missing. The repertoire includes about 170,000 clones, around 82% of them detected once, and 3.6% sits in the top ten. Sequencing used PBMCs or T cells enriched from blood (not recorded which). All receptors come from a woman between 45 and 60 years old in a cohort exposed to, infected with or recovered from COVID-19 (not recorded which).

This clone was seen more than once but under ten times. The chain's CDR3 is CASSEGWGSGNQPQHF. CDR3 nucleotides: TGTGCCAGCAGTGAAGGATGGGGCAGCGGCAATCAGCCCCAGCATTTT. The chain joins TRBV6-1 to TRBJ1-5, with D maybe TRBD1 (5 bases). Germline-derived CDR1 and CDR2 are MNHNS and SASEGT. The CDR3 sequence is 16 residues long. V lost 1 base to trimming and J lost 2 bases, with 12 bases between them.

J is TRBJ2-7 and V is TRBV7-9; TRBD1 is a possible D gene (6 bases). This CDR3 spans 14 amino acids. V was pared by 2 bases and J by 4 bases, with 12 bases between. The germline V gene has CDR1 SEHNR and CDR2 FQNEAQ (reference sequence). The CDR3 sequence is CASSLSGVIYEQYF. Written as DNA, the CDR3 is TGTGCCAGCAGCTTATCAGGGGTGATTTACGAGCAGTACTTC.

This clone showed up just a few times. This chain links TRBV7-8 with TRBJ2-7, with D unclear. Trimming stripped 1 base from V and 5 bases from J, with 18 bases between. This CDR3 region has 16 residues. Looked up from germline, CDR1 is SGHVS and CDR2 is FQNEAQ. For the CDR3, the DNA is TGTGCCAGCAGCTTAGATTTTGTACTACCCCTGAACGAGCAGTACTTC. Its translation: CASSLDFVLPLNEQYF. The complete variable domain, with remaining parts taken from reference TRBV7-8 and TRBJ2-7, reads GAGVSQSPRYKVAKRGQDVALRCDPISGHVSLFWYQQALGQGPEFLTYFQNEAQLDKSGLPSDRFFAERPEGSVSTLKIQRTQQEDSAVYLCASSLDFVLPLNEQYFGPGTRLTVT.

The chain links TRBV19 to TRBJ2-3; D might be TRBD1 (5 bases). Trimming took 5 bases from V and 7 from J, leaving 13 bases between them. CDR3 length: 13 amino acids. CDR1 and CDR2 (germline): LNHDA, SQIVND (reference sequence). CDR3 bases: TGTGCCAGTAGTGTAGGGGCCACGAATACGCAGTATTTT. Protein: CASSVGATNTQYF.

The genes are TRBV19 and TRBJ2-6; D may be TRBD1 (7 bases). The V end lost 6 bases, the J end lost 4 bases, and 22 bases lay between the germline ends. This CDR3 spans 18 amino acids. CDR1 is LNHDA and CDR2 is SQIVND in the germline V gene (reference sequence). CDR3 amino acids: CASSPQGPLAGGANVLTF. The CDR3 bases are TGTGCCAGTAGCCCACAGGGGCCCCTCGCGGGGGGGGCCAACGTCCTGACTTTC. The variable domain in full, with the rest retrieved from reference TRBV19 and TRBJ2-6, is DGGITQSPKYLFRKEGQNVTLSCEQNLNHDAMYWYRQDPGQGLRLIYYSQIVNDFQKGDIAEGYSVSREKKESFPLTVTSAQKNPTAFYLCASSPQGPLAGGANVLTFGAGSRLTVL.

This clone was counted a single time. The chain has TRBV27 and TRBJ1-2, with D possibly TRBD1 on 6 matching bases. The CDR3 is 13 amino acids. Germline assignment: CDR1 MNHEY and CDR2 SMNVEV (reference sequence). V was clipped by 6 bases and J by 8 bases, with 16 bases between them. This chain's CDR3 is CASRYREGSGYTF. The CDR3 DNA reads as TGTGCCAGCAGATACAGGGAGGGGAGCGGCTACACCTTC.

This sequence joins TRBV5-5 and TRBJ2-2, with 7 bases identical to TRBD1. V lost 3 bases to trimming and J lost 0 bases; unmatched junction nucleotides: 2. In germline, CDR1 is SGHKS, CDR2 YYEKEE (reference sequence). This CDR3 spans 15 amino acids. In DNA, the CDR3 is TGTGCCAGCAGCTCCGGGACAGCGAACACCGGGGAGCTGTTTTTT. This encodes CASSSGTANTGELFF. Looking up the rest from reference TRBV5-5 and TRBJ2-2 gives the full variable domain: DAGVTQSPTHLIKTRGQQVTLRCSPISGHKSVSWYQQVLGQGPQFIFQYYEKEERGRGNFPDRFSARQFPNYSSELNVNALLLGDSALYLCASSSGTANTGELFFGEGSRLTVL.

The V and J genes are TRBV5-5 and TRBJ2-4, with D possibly matching TRBD2 (5 bases). V lost 6 bases and J lost 1, with 17 bases in between. The germline gives CDR1 SGHKS, CDR2 YYEKEE (reference sequence). The CDR3 extends over 16 amino acids. The DNA for the CDR3 is TGTGCCAGCACCTTTAGCCCCGGGGTGGCCAAAAACATTCAGTACTTC. Its translation is CASTFSPGVAKNIQYF.

J is TRBJ2-3 and V is TRBV11-3, with D possibly TRBD2 on 6 matching bases. V was clipped by 5 bases and J by 0 bases, with 9 bases between them. Germline V gene lookup returns CDR1 SGHNT and CDR2 YENEEA. CDR3 size: 14 residues. This CDR3 is CASSGGPSTDTQYF. CDR3 nucleotide sequence: TGTGCCAGCAGCGGAGGGCCGAGCACAGATACGCAGTATTTT.

The V gene is TRBV10-1, the J gene TRBJ2-3, with D possibly being TRBD2 (6 bases). The CDR3 contains 15 residues. Germline loops: CDR1 WNHNN, CDR2 SYGVQD (reference sequence). V lost 7 bases and J lost 3, with 17 bases in between. Here the CDR3 reads CASTRSPGSTDTQYF. CDR3 bases: TGCGCCAGCACCCGGTCACCCGGGAGTACAGATACGCAGTATTTT.

The V gene is TRBV27, the J gene TRBJ2-2, with D hard to call. The V and J ends lost 3 bases and 7 bases respectively, with 3 bases between them. Germline assignment: CDR1 MNHEY and CDR2 SMNVEV (reference sequence). The CDR3 loop spans 11 amino acids. CDR3 coding DNA: TGTGCCAGCAGTTTCAACGGGGAGCTGTTTTTT. This translates into CASSFNGELFF.

The chain uses TRBV19 and TRBJ2-3; 7 nucleotides agree with TRBD2. The CDR3 spans 13 residues. Trimming cost V 8 bases and J 4 bases; bases outside gene matches: 6. Germline V gene sequence: CDR1 LNHDA, CDR2 SQIVND (reference sequence). Written as DNA, the CDR3 is TGTGCCAGTGGCCAGGGAGGGGCAGATACGCAGTATTTT. Encoded protein: CASGQGGADTQYF.

Comments on this clone: One junction end disagrees with the germline gene, perhaps due to a read error. The chain is built from TRBV7-7 and TRBJ2-1, with 7 bases identical to TRBD2. This CDR3 contains 16 residues. Germline-derived CDR1 and CDR2 are SSHAT and FNYEAQ (reference sequence). The DNA of the CDR3 is TGTGCTAGCAGCTTAGGGGAGGGTCCTTCCTACAATGAGCAGTTCTTC. Its protein product is CASSLGEGPSYNEQFF.

The chain uses TRBV15 and TRBJ1-5; 9 bases map to TRBD1. The V and J ends lost 3 bases and 11 bases, in that order; junction bases with no gene match: 5. Per the germline V gene, CDR1 is LNHNV and CDR2 is YYDKDF (reference sequence). There are 13 residues in the CDR3. The CDR3 region has the DNA TGTGCCACCAGCAGCAGGGACAGGGAAACCCAGCATTTT. Protein product: CATSSRDRETQHF. Together with reference TRBV15 and TRBJ1-5, the CDR3 gives the full variable domain: DAMVIQNPRYQVTQFGKPVTLSCSQTLNHNVMYWYQQKSSQAPKLLFHYYDKDFNNEADTPDNFQSRRPNTSFCFLDIRSPGLGDTAMYLCATSSRDRETQHFGDGTRLSIL.

The chain combines TRBV5-5 with TRBJ1-2; TRBD1 is a possible D gene (6 bases). Germline-derived CDR1 and CDR2 are SGHKS and YYEKEE (reference sequence). Trimming cost V 2 bases and J 3 bases, with 14 bases left between them. The length of the CDR3 is 15 residues. CDR3 protein: CASSFGQSVDYGYTF. CDR3 nucleotide sequence: TGTGCCAGCAGCTTCGGACAGTCGGTTGACTATGGCTACACCTTC.

This clone has a handful of counts. The V and J genes are TRBV9 and TRBJ1-1; D not resolved. The CDR3 covers 15 residues. In germline, CDR1 is SGDLS, CDR2 YYNGEE. The V end was cut by 0 bases, the J end by 5 bases, with 14 bases between. As DNA, the CDR3 is TGTGCCAGCAGCGTAGGCCCGGACTTAGGTACTGAAGCTTTCTTT. Translation gives CASSVGPDLGTEAFF. Full variable domain (outside the CDR3, taken from reference TRBV9 and TRBJ1-1): DSGVTQTPKHLITATGQRVTLRCSPRSGDLSVYWYQQSLDQGLQFLIQYYNGEERAKGNILERFSAQQFPDLHSELNLSSLELGDSALYFCASSVGPDLGTEAFFGQGTRLTVV.

This chain links TRBV6-1 with TRBJ2-7; TRBD2 matches 9 bases. Trimming cost V 10 bases and J 4 bases; bases outside gene matches: 8. Germline loops: CDR1 MNHNS, CDR2 SASEGT. The CDR3 has 13 residues. The CDR3 is CATLGLAGYEQYF. The CDR3 bases are TGTGCCACCCTCGGGCTAGCGGGATACGAGCAGTACTTC.

This chain joins TRBV5-1 and TRBJ1-3; D gene uncertain. Trimming cost V 6 bases and J 4 bases, with 11 bases left between them. Germline loops: CDR1 SGHRS, CDR2 YFSETQ. CDR3 length equals 13 residues. In DNA, the CDR3 is TGCGCCAGCACCTCTTACTCCGGAAACACCATATATTTT. Protein product: CASTSYSGNTIYF.

This chain joins TRBV18 and TRBJ2-2, with 9 bases aligning to TRBD1. Germline values: CDR1 KGHSH, CDR2 LQKENI. The CDR3 loop spans 18 amino acids. V was clipped by 2 bases and J by 5 bases; unmatched bases: 12. The CDR3 coding sequence is TGTGCCAGCTCACCATTCGGACCCGGGACAGGGCGGACCGGGGAGCTGTTTTTT. Translation: CASSPFGPGTGRTGELFF.